A selection of T cell receptor beta chains follows, all from one sample in a study of early T cells in non-severe SARS-CoV-2 infection. TCRdb re-called the 5' RACE reads with MiXCR, one entry per CDR3 protein. The data show some 66,000 distinct CDR3 sequences, around 12% seen once. Sequencing input: whole blood. Receptors were obtained from an adult who was a healthcare worker with PCR-confirmed SARS-CoV-2 infection or an uninfected control (not recorded which). Each CDR3 is given with its conserved first and last residue. A D gene is named only where the DNA matches it firmly. The size of a clone is reported for some rows only, either as once, few or many, or as a class for expanded clones.

TRBD1	TRBJ2-7	many	TRBV5-1	TGCGCCAGCAGCTATAGCAGGGGGTCCTACGAGCAGTACTTC	CASSYSRGSYEQYF
.	TRBJ2-5	few	TRBV24-1	TGTGCCACCAGTGCCCCGGGAAGGCCCGACCAAGAGACCCAGTACTTC	CATSAPGRPDQETQYF
.	TRBJ2-5	few	TRBV5-1	TGCGCCAGCAGCTTAGGGGCGATAGGGCAAGAGACCCAGTACTTC	CASSLGAIGQETQYF
TRBD1	TRBJ2-7	many	TRBV7-7	TGTGCCAGCAGCCTCCGGACAGGGGCGGAGCAGTACTTC	CASSLRTGAEQYF
TRBD2	TRBJ2-3	.	TRBV12-5	TGTGCTAGTGCTGGACTAGTATTGTCGGGCACAGATACGCAGTATTTT	CASAGLVLSGTDTQYF
TRBD2	TRBJ2-2	many	TRBV11-2	TGTGCCAGCAGCAACGTAGGCGGGGGATTGGACACCGGGGAGCTGTTTTTT	CASSNVGGGLDTGELFF
.	TRBJ1-1	.	TRBV14	TGTGCCAGCAGCCAAGATATTTTCGGGGGGCGACGCACTGAAGCTTTCTTT	CASSQDIFGGRRTEAFF
.	TRBJ2-3	many	TRBV6-1	TGTGCCAGCAGTGAGGGGGGGCGAAGTTCAGATACGCAGTATTTT	CASSEGGRSSDTQYF
.	TRBJ2-1	.	TRBV7-2	TGTGCCAGCAGCTTAGCACTAGCCCCTCGTGGTGAGCAGTTCTTC	CASSLALAPRGEQFF
.	TRBJ1-3	many	TRBV30	TGTGCCTGGAGTCCAGGGCCCTCAAACACCATATATTTT	CAWSPGPSNTIYF
.	TRBJ1-5	many	TRBV19	TGTGCCAGTAGTCCGGACAGAGTAGATAATCAGCCCCAGCATTTT	CASSPDRVDNQPQHF
.	TRBJ2-2	many	TRBV7-7	TGTGCCAGCAGCCCCAACAGGGGAGGTCACGGGGAGCTGTTTTTT	CASSPNRGGHGELFF
.	TRBJ2-7	few	TRBV20-1	TGCAGTGCTCCCCGGCAAACCTACGAGCAGTACTTC	CSAPRQTYEQYF
TRBD1	TRBJ2-6	many	TRBV18	TGTGCCAGCTCACGCGGACAGGGGAGCTCTGGGGCCAACGTCCTGACTTTC	CASSRGQGSSGANVLTF
TRBD1	TRBJ2-7	many	TRBV18	TGTGCCAGCTCACAAGGGGGCCCCTACGAGCAGTACTTC	CASSQGGPYEQYF
TRBD2	TRBJ2-7	.	TRBV29-1	TGCAGCGTTGGCCGGGGACTAGCGGCCTCCTACGAGCAGTACTTC	CSVGRGLAASYEQYF
TRBD1	TRBJ1-1	.	TRBV25-1	TGTGCCAGCAGTGAAGGGGTGGGACAGGCTAACACTGAAGCTTTCTTT	CASSEGVGQANTEAFF
.	TRBJ2-7	.	TRBV29-1	TGCAGCGTGAAACCGGACGGCTACGAGCAGTACTTC	CSVKPDGYEQYF
.	TRBJ1-2	few	TRBV5-1	TGCGCCAGCAGCCCGGACGGAGCTAACTATGGCTACACCTTC	CASSPDGANYGYTF
TRBD1	TRBJ1-5	few	TRBV4-1	TGCGCCAGCAGCCAAGCCGGGACAGTAAATCAGCCCCAGCATTTT	CASSQAGTVNQPQHF
TRBD2	TRBJ2-2	.	TRBV20-1	TGCAGTGCTAGAAAAAGCGGGAGAGCAACCGGGGAGCTGTTTTTT	CSARKSGRATGELFF
TRBD1	TRBJ1-2	many	TRBV19	TGTGCCAGTAGTATTGGGGACAGGGACCTCTATGGCTACACCTTC	CASSIGDRDLYGYTF
.	TRBJ2-7	.	TRBV18	TGTGCCAGCTCACCACCGGGGAATTACGAGCAGTACTTC	CASSPPGNYEQYF
TRBD2	TRBJ2-1	.	TRBV11-2	TGTGCCAGCAGCTCCAGCGGACTAGCGGGGGGTGAGCAGTTCTTC	CASSSSGLAGGEQFF
.	TRBJ1-6	many	TRBV18	TGTGCCAGCTCACCACCGATCAATAGGGAACGAGCCTATAATTCACCCCTCCACTTT	CASSPPINRERAYNSPLHF
.	TRBJ1-5	many	TRBV7-2	TGTGCCAGCAGCTTACTAACTCAGCCCCAGCATTTT	CASSLLTQPQHF
TRBD1	TRBJ1-1	few	TRBV20-1	TGCAGTGCTGTGACAGGGCCCATGAACACTGAAGCTTTCTTT	CSAVTGPMNTEAFF
.	TRBJ1-5	medium-sized	TRBV19	TGTGCCAGTAGTATCCAGGAGGGGCAGCCCCAGCATTTT	CASSIQEGQPQHF
.	TRBJ2-7	few	TRBV11-2	TGTGCCAGCAGCCCCCTGACCGGGTACGAGCAGTACTTC	CASSPLTGYEQYF
.	TRBJ2-3	many	TRBV18	TGTGCCAGCTCACCGCGAGACAGCACAGATACGCAGTATTTT	CASSPRDSTDTQYF
TRBD1	TRBJ1-5	once	TRBV28	TGTGCCAGCAGTTACGGACAGGCCAGCAATCAGCCCCAGCATTTT	CASSYGQASNQPQHF